This TCR beta chain comes out of a study of blood T cell repertoires in COVID-19. Study-level information: T cells, B-cell-depleted T cells, or PBMCs provided the cDNA or gDNA that served as material.

The protocol was immunoSEQ multiplex PCR, while the TCRdb copy is restricted to in-frame clones and leaves out a portion. The data show roughly 340,000 clones, around 92% seen once. Trimming cost V 7 bases and J 2 bases; bases outside gene matches: 11. CDR3 length: 16 amino acids. Per the germline V gene, CDR1 is LNHDA and CDR2 is SQIVND (reference sequence). This sequence originates from a woman in her 30s with COVID-19, enrolled during active disease. The source material was peripheral blood. V is TRBV19 and J is TRBJ2-3; 8 bases match TRBD2. CDR3 loop: CASTIGSGVITDTQYF. CDR3 sequence (DNA): TGTGCCAGTACCATAGGTAGCGGGGTGATCACAGATACGCAGTATTTT.